This section outlines one TCR beta chain sequence together with its context. The clone's antigen remains unknown. No clone much larger than this one lies a single base away; base qualities are absent. Its CDR3 holds 14 amino acids, cysteine through phenylalanine. CDR3 DNA only is kept here, 42 bases in frame from base 1. According to the germline V gene, CDR1 reads ENHRY and CDR2 reads SYGVKD. The V end gives up 2 bases and the J end 4 bases, leaving 2 bases in the junction not matched to a gene. This sample is part of a study of cytomegalovirus exposure and HLA in healthy donors (TCRdb year 2017). For context, the study as a whole: An earlier analysis of 550 to 700 of the donors reported 276 Gb of sequence data and 120 million or so unique TCR beta sequences from 150 million to 200 million T cells. The later analysis used no new phenotypic data to find candidate immune exposures, relying instead on TCR beta sequences and their occurrence across donors. A later genetic analysis used genome-wide SNP genotypes for about 55% of the 666 donors, treating that subset as a discovery cohort. Every repertoire in the discovery cohort had been generated on one and the same sequencing platform. Of the 300 to 400 genotyped donors, 65% to 90% fell in the genetic ancestry cluster associated with self-reported Caucasian donors. To study patterns of TCR occurrence, a later analysis re-analyzed previously published TCR beta repertoires from several hundred donors and added high-resolution HLA genotyping. Among 398 genotyped donors of the cohort, an average of approximately 240,000 unique TCR beta nucleotide sequences were sequenced per donor, roughly a sixth of them non-productive. An early release that covered fewer than 800 HLA-typed donors contained about 300 gigabases of sequencing data and tens of millions of unique TCR sequences. Donor age, sex, ethnicity and CMV serostatus were compiled alongside the repertoire data. The study used immunosequencing to profile the T cell repertoires of around 600 subjects and linked those repertoires to cytomegalovirus serostatus. Roughly 5 DR-DQ haplotypes were handled as single units for association and clustering because linkage in the cohort was strong. Typing coverage varied by locus: roughly 629-640 donors for A, B, C, DRB1 and DQB1; roughly 500 for DQA1; 600 to 610 for DPA1; approximately 450 for DPB1. HLA typing covered class I and class II loci at four-digit resolution. The study aimed to test whether signatures of past pathogen exposure could be identified by cataloging public T cell receptors. A separate validation cohort of approximately 130 different subjects was used in addition to the roughly 670-subject first cohort. To predict cytomegalovirus infection status, the study brought together high-throughput TCR immunosequencing, statistical association of individual TCRs with disease status, and machine learning. In an earlier analysis of roughly 580 of the donors, high-throughput TCR beta sequencing was used to judge whether each TCR beta V gene segment behaved as functional or pseudogenic. What the work shows at the level of the full study, not this receptor alone: Compared with equally common non-associated chains, HLA-associated TCR beta chains in a later analysis were more clonally expanded and had lower generation probabilities. The earlier analysis of about 600 of the donors excluded roughly 16 rarely observed V segments, including chromosome 9 orphons, because counts were too low. Only TCR beta chains were sequenced in this cohort, and the absence of alpha or paired-chain data limited detectable features. Most TCR sequences were seen in very few donors, while some public TCRs were found in many individuals. According to a later analysis, most CMV-associated TCR beta chains appeared to be HLA-restricted, and the HLA associations seemed to be driven largely by CMV exposure. A later analysis reported that several top co-occurrence clusters appeared linked to parvovirus B19, influenza, CMV and Epstein-Barr virus. A further reported finding was that TCR beta sequences accurately predicted the HLA-A and HLA-B alleles for most subjects in the first cohort. Linkage disequilibrium might explain the correlated functional status among segregating V segments, but an unknown experimental factor could not be ruled out. The authors suggested that the approach could potentially be generalized to other disease states and immunological phenotypes. According to a later genetic analysis, donors in an Asian-associated ancestry cluster had fewer N-insertions in productive TCRs than the approximately 610-donor mean. V-gene and J-gene trimming of TCR beta chains was associated with a missense DCLRE1C variant in a later genetic analysis, and the association was replicated in an independent cohort. Because HLA typing was unavailable for some donors at each locus, only the typed subset was used in association tests. The classifier was reported to diagnose cytomegalovirus status with high specificity and sensitivity in both the original and validation cohorts. According to a later analysis, TCR association rates differed among HLA loci, with DRB1 alleles showing the most associated TCRs and HLA-C alleles showing the fewest. Some IMGT-functional V segments, including TRBV6-2 and TRBV6-3, could not be told apart with the 87-base-pair reads, so those segments were excluded. The only immune exposure information available for the cohort was CMV serostatus. A cluster of highly shared sequence variants was judged likely to represent a technical artifact of the sequencing pipeline. In the study, about 150 TCR beta chains were listed as associated with cytomegalovirus. In an earlier analysis of 587 of the donors, most TCR beta V segments appeared in productive rearrangements about 87% or about 30% of the time, broadly matching IMGT annotations. In a later analysis, 15,000 to 20,000 TCR beta sequences were associated with specific HLA alleles at a false discovery rate of 0.05. In vitro tests confirmed that a few of the cytomegalovirus-associated TCR beta chains recognize cytomegalovirus antigens. Presence/absence analyses assumed roughly uniform sequencing depth across donors, an assumption that may not hold. Strong co-occurrence of HLA alleles, especially DR and DQ, made assigning TCR associations to individual alleles difficult.

The library was obtained by the immunoSEQ multiplex PCR assay. For the multiplex PCR, a mixture combining 60 forward primers for TCR Vbeta segments and 13 reverse primers for TCR Jbeta segments was used. The CDR3 region of rearranged TCR beta genes was amplified from genomic DNA with a multiplex PCR assay. The Illumina HiSeq System was used to sequence the amplified TCR beta libraries as 87-base-pair reads. The original methods were these. A later analysis counted some 74 million unique TCR beta chains across the 666 repertoires, and some 11 million of these chains were shared by at least two donors. Raw reads were error-corrected and collapsed into unique sequences with a nearest-neighbor algorithm that merged closely related sequences to remove PCR and sequencing errors. Alignment of CDR3 sequences to IMGT reference sequences was used to assign V, D and J gene segments. For a sequence to be retained, a match of at least six nucleotides to both a V gene segment and a J gene segment was required. Rearrangements were classified as productive when the CDR3 lacked stop codons and remained in frame with V and J, and all other rearrangements were classified as non-productive. Following IMGT convention, CDR3 was defined as the stretch from the second conserved V-encoded cysteine to the conserved J-encoded phenylalanine. Sequences without an unambiguous match to a single V gene segment were excluded from the earlier analysis of 450 to 750 of the donors. In an earlier analysis of 587 of the donors, V segments were called functional above 56.7% productive rearrangements and were called segregating when the between-donor standard deviation exceeded 5%. To diagnose cytomegalovirus status from the catalog of TCR beta chain sequences, a statistical classification framework was built. A later analysis assigned V and J genes by comparing TCR nucleotide sequences with IMGT/GENE-DB human TR gene sequences. In a later analysis, CDR3 sequences and most-parsimonious VDJ recombination scenarios were assigned using the TCRdist pipeline. A later analysis defined each TCR beta chain by its CDR3 amino acid sequence plus V-gene family, and excluded reads lacking a unique V-gene family. In a later analysis, fewer than 650 highly shared, low-generation-probability nucleotide sequences were removed to address suspected cross-contamination and a sequencing artifact. In a later analysis, a clonal expansion index for each public chain was calculated from normalized within-repertoire ranks of inferred template counts. In a later analysis, generation probabilities were computed using a VDJ recombination model fitted to out-of-frame rearrangements, and the results were checked against IGoR. In a later analysis, TCR-TCR, TCR-HLA and TCR-CMV co-occurrence was scored with hypergeometric tests, and a repertoire-size bias correction was applied to TCR pairs. False discovery rates were estimated in a later analysis by permuting HLA or CMV assignments 20 times. A later analysis grouped co-occurring TCRs with DBSCAN, adding TCRdist sequence similarity when clustering within HLA-allele-positive subsets. Repertoires with fewer than 30,000 or more than 120,000 public chains were left out of co-occurrence clustering, as were five repertoires with anomalous nucleotide sharing. Sourced from immuneACCESS, this table was stored by TCRdb with only in-frame sequences that have V and J called. A share of the clones is absent; for the studies checked, an unresolved V gene accounts for under half, and the remainder has no known explanation. V, J and clone size derive from that table, while D and trimming were established from the DNA sequence. The sample has 40,000 to 45,000 clones on record, 51% of them singletons. The top ten hold 6% of the sample.

In total, approximately 610 healthy bone marrow donors made up the cohort. At the time of sampling, all cohort members were nominally healthy, though unrecorded immune exposures were likely present. The donor tested CMV seronegative and was one of the 352 seronegative cohort members. Each donor provided a peripheral blood sample, and peripheral blood mononuclear cells were used for TCR beta sequencing. The Qiagen DNeasy Blood Extraction Kit was used to extract genomic DNA from the blood cell samples. The sequence derives from a man aged 60-69 years in good health and CMV-seronegative. The sample comprised PBMCs. This chain is built from TRBV10-3 and TRBJ2-7; 10 bases in the junction line up with TRBD1. The nucleotide sequence reads as follows: TGTGCCATCAGTGAGGGGACAGGGGCATACGAGCAGTACTTC. Translated, this gives CAISEGTGAYEQYF.